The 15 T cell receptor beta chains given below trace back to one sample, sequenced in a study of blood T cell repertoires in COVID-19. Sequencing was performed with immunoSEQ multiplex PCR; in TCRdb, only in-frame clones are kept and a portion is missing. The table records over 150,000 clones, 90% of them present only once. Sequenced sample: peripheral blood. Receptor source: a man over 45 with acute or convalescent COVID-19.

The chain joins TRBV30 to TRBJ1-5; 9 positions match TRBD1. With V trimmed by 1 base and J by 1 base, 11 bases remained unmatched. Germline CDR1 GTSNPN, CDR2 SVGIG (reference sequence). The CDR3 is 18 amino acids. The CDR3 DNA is TGTGCCTGGAGTGAAGCGGACAGGGGTTGGCGCAGCAATCAGCCCCAGCATTTT. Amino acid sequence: CAWSEADRGWRSNQPQHF.

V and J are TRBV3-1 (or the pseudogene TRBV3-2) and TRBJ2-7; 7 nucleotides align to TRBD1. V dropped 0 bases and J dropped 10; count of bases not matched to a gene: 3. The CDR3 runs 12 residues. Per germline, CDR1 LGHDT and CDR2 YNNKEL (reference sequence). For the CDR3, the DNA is TGTGCCAGCAGCCAAGAGACAGGGAAACAGTACGTC. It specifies CASSQETGKQYV.

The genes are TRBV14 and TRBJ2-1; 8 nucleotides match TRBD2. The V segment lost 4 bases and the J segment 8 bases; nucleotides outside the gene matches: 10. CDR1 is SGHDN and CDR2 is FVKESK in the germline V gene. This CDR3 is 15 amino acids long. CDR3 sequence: CASSPLAGLTHEQFF. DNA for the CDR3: TGTGCCAGCAGCCCATTAGCGGGGCTTACCCATGAGCAGTTCTTC.

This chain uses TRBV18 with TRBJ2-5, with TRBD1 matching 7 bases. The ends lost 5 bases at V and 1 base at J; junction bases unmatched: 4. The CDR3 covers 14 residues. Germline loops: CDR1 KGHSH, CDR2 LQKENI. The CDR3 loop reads CASSKTGPQETQYF. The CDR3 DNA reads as TGTGCCAGCTCAAAGACAGGGCCCCAAGAGACCCAGTACTTC.

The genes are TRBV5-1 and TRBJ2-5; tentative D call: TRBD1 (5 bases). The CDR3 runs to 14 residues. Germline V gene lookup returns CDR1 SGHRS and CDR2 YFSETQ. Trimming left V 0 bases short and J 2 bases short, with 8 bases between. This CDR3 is CASSLATGQETQYF. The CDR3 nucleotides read TGCGCCAGCAGCTTGGCTACAGGACAAGAGACCCAGTACTTC.

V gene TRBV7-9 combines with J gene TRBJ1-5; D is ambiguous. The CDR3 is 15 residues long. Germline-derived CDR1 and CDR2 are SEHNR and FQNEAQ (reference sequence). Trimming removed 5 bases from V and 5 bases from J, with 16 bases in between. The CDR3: CASSLQVTLHQPQHF. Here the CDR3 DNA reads TGTGCCAGCAGCCTCCAGGTTACTCTCCATCAGCCCCAGCATTTT.

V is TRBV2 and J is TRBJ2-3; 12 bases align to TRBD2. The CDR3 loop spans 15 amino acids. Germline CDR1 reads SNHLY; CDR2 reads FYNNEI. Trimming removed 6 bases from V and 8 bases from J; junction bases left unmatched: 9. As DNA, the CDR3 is TGTGCCAGCAGAGCTAGCGGGGGGGCCGGGAGTACGCAGTATTTT. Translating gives CASRASGGAGSTQYF.

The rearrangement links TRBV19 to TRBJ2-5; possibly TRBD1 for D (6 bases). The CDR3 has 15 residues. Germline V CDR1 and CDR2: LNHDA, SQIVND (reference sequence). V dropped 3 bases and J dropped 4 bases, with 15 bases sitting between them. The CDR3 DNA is TGTGCCAGTAGTATGCAGGGGACCTGGAGAGAGACCCAGTACTTC. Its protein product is CASSMQGTWRETQYF.

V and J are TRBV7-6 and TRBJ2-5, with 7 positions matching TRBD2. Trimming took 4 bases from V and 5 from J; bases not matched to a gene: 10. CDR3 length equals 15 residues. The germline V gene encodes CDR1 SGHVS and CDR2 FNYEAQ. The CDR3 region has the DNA TGTGCCAGCAGCTCAACGTTAGGGGAGGGGGAGACCCAGTACTTC. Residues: CASSSTLGEGETQYF.

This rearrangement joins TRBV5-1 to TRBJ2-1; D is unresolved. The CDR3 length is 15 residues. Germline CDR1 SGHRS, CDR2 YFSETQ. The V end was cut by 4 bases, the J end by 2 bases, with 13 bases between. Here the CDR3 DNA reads TGCGCCAGCAGCCCCATGGGCAACACCTACAATGAGCAGTTCTTC. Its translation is CASSPMGNTYNEQFF.

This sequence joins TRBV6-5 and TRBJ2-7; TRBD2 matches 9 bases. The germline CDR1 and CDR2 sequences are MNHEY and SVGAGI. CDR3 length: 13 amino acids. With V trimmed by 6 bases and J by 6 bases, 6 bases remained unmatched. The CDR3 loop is CASSGREGREQYF. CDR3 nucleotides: TGTGCCAGCAGCGGGCGGGAGGGGCGCGAGCAGTACTTC.

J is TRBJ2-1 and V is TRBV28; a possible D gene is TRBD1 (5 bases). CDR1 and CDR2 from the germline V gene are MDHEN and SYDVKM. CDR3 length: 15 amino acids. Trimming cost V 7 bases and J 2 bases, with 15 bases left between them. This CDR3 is CASTRPGYTYNEQFF. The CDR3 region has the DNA TGTGCCAGCACCCGCCCAGGGTATACCTACAATGAGCAGTTCTTC.

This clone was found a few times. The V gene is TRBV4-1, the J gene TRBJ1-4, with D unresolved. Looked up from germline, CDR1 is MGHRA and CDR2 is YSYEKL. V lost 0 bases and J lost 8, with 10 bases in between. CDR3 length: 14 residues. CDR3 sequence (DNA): TGCGCCAGCAGCCAAGAAGCTTTTGAGGAAAAACTGTTTTTT. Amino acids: CASSQEAFEEKLFF.

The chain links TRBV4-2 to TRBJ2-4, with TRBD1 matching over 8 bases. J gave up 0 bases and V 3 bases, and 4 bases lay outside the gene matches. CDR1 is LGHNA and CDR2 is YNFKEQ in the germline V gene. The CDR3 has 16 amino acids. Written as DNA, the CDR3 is TGTGCCAGCAGCCACTACGGACAGGGAGCCAAAAACATTCAGTACTTC. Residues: CASSHYGQGAKNIQYF.

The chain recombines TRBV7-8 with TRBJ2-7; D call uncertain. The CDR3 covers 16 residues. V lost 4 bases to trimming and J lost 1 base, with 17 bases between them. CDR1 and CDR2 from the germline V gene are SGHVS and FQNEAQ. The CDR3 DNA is TGTGCCAGCAGCTCCGTAATGTGGCAGGCGTCCTACGAGCAGTACTTC. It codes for CASSSVMWQASYEQYF.